This T cell receptor beta chain was sequenced for a study of type 1 regulatory T cells. The study's findings and limits: Tr1 cells had a more restricted TCR repertoire than non-Tr1 cells.

Note on this clonotype: Antigen specificity is unknown.

TCRdb passed the reads through MiXCR, listing each CDR3 protein once. The table records over 55,000 distinct CDR3 sequences, 49% of them present only once. The CDR3 has 15 amino acids. CDR1 is SGHDT and CDR2 is YYEEEE in the germline V gene. The germline V and J ends were trimmed by 3 bases and 0 bases, with 10 bases remaining between them. This chain joins TRBV5-6 and TRBJ2-1; the D is unclear. The sample consisted of cultured non-Tr1 T cells, either the whole culture or a sorted T cell fraction (not recorded which). The sequence was collected from a human donor in good health. The CDR3 sequence: CASSSQDRSYNEQFF. CDR3 bases: TGTGCCAGCAGCTCTCAGGACCGCTCCTACAATGAGCAGTTCTTC.